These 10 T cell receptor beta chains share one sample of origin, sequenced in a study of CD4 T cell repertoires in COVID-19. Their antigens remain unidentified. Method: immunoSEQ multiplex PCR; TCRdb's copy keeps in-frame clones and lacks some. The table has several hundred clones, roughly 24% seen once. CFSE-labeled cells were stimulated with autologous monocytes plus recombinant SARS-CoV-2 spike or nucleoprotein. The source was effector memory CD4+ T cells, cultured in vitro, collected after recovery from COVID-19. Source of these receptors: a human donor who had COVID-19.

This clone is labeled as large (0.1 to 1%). The CDR3 sequence: CASSLDRGNQPQHF. In DNA form, the CDR3 reads TGTGCCAGCAGCCTCGACAGGGGGAATCAGCCCCAGCATTTT. V usage is TRBV7-9 and J usage is TRBJ1-5, with TRBD1 matching over 9 bases. CDR3 length: 14 residues. Losses at the gene ends were 5 bases for V and 4 bases for J; bases not matched to a gene: 3. Germline CDR1 is SEHNR and CDR2 is FQNEAQ (reference sequence).

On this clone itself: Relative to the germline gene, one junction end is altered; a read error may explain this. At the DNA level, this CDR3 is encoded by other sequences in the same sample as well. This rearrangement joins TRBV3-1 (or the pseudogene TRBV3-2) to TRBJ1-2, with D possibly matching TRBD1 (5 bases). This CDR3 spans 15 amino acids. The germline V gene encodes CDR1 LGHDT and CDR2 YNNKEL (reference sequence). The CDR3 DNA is TGTGCCAGCAGCCAAGCCGACAGACCTAGCTATGGCTACACTTTC. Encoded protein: CASSQADRPSYGYTF.

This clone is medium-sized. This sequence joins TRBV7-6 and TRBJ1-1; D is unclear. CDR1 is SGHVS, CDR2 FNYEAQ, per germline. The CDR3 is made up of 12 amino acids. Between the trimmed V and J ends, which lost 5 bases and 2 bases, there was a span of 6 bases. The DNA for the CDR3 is TGTGCCAGCAGCCGCCCAAACACTGAAGCTTTCTTT. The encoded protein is CASSRPNTEAFF.

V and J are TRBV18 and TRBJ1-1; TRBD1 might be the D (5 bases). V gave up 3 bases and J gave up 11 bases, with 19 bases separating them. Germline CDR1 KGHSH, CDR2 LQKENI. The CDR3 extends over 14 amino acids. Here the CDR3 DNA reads TGTGCCAGCTCACCCTGGGACCGCTCTGATTGGGCTTTCTTT. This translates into CASSPWDRSDWAFF.

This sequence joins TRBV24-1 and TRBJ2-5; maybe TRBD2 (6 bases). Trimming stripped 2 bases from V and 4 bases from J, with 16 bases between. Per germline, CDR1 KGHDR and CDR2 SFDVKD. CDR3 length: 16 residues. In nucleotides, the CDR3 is TGTGCCACCAGTGATTCTGCCCAGACGGGGGTAGAGACCCAGTACTTC. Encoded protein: CATSDSAQTGVETQYF.

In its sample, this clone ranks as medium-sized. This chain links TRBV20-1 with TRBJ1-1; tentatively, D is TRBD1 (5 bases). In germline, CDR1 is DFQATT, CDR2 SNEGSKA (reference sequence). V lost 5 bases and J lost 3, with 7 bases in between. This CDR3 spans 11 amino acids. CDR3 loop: CSAQGDTEAFF. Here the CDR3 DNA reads TGCAGTGCTCAAGGGGACACTGAAGCTTTCTTT.

The CDR3 nucleotides read TGTGCCAGCAGCTCCCAGTTAGCCAAAAACATTCAGTACTTC. The encoded protein is CASSSQLAKNIQYF. The rearrangement joins TRBV7-2 to TRBJ2-4; no clear D. Between the trimmed V and J ends, which lost 4 bases and 0 bases, there was a span of 7 bases. The CDR3 sequence is 14 residues long. Per the germline V gene, CDR1 is SGHTA and CDR2 is FQGNSA.

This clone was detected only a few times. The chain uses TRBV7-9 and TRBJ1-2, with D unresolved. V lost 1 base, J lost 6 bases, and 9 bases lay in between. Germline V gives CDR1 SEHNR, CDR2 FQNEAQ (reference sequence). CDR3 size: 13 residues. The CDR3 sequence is CASSLVSENGYTF. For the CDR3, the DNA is TGTGCCAGCAGCTTAGTAAGTGAGAATGGCTACACCTTC.

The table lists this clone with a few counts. The CDR3 nucleotides are TGTGCCAGCAGCGTAGGGCGGGGCTACAATGAGCAGTTCTTC. This sequence encodes CASSVGRGYNEQFF. The chain combines TRBV9 with TRBJ2-1; perhaps TRBD2 as D (6 bases). Deletions cut 0 bases from V and 3 bases from J, with 7 bases between. The CDR3 totals 14 residues. Germline V gene sequence: CDR1 SGDLS, CDR2 YYNGEE.

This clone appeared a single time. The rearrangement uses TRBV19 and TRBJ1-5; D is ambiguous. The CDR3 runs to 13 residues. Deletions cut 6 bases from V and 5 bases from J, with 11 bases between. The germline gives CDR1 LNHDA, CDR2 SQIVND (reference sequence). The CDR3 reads CASSSKGHQPQHF. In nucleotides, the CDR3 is TGTGCCAGTAGCTCAAAGGGTCATCAGCCCCAGCATTTT.